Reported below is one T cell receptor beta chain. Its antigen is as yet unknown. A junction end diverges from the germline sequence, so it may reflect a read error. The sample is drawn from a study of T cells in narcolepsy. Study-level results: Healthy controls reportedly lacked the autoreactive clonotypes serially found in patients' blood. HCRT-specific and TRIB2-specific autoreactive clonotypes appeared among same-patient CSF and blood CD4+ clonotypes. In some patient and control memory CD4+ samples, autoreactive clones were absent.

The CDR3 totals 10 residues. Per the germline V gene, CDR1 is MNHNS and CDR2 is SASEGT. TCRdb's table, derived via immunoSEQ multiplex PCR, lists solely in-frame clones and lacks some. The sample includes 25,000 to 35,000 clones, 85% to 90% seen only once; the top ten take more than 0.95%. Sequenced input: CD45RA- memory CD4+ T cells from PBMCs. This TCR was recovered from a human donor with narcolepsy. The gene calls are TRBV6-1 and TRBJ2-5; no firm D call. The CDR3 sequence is CASREETQYF. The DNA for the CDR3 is TGTGCCAGCAGAGAAGAGACCCAGTACTTC.